A selection of T cell receptor beta chains follows, all from one sample in a study of blood T cell repertoires in COVID-19. Only in-frame clones appear in the TCRdb table, and some are missing; sequencing was by immunoSEQ multiplex PCR. The sample lists a few hundred thousand clones, 75% to 90% seen once, with around 1% in the top ten. The sequencing input was PBMCs or T cells enriched from blood (not recorded which). The receptors derive from a man aged 18 to 30 who had recovered from COVID-19. Both conserved end residues are part of each CDR3. Size values are once, few and many counts, or a class for expanded clones, and some rows have none.

j_call clone_size v_call cdr3_aa
TRBJ2-3 few TRBV24-1 CATSPHPTGGTDTQYF
TRBJ2-7 NA TRBV7-2 CASSLVPAGEQYEQYF
TRBJ2-7 NA TRBV21-1 CASSKGLRTVFYEQYF
TRBJ1-2 NA TRBV14 CASSTRDSRGLGGYTF
TRBJ1-1 NA TRBV5-1 CASSSGGGGATEAFF
TRBJ2-2 NA TRBV7-2 CASSLAGGGTGELFF
TRBJ1-5 NA TRBV24-1 CATSDLPRGSNQPQHF
TRBJ2-7 NA TRBV5-8 CASSLERGRLDYEQYF
TRBJ1-2 once TRBV10-3 CAISVGTGSYGYTF
TRBJ2-1 NA TRBV12-3/TRBV12-4 CASNLADYNEQFF
TRBJ1-2 once TRBV29-1 CSVRTDPNYGYTF
TRBJ2-5 NA TRBV7-3 CASSPLRAAQETQYF
TRBJ1-2 NA TRBV5-1 CASSSRSGGNGYTF
TRBJ1-5 NA TRBV27 CASRSDRGRMAPQHF
TRBJ2-5 NA TRBV5-6 CASSLGWVRVEETQYF
TRBJ1-6 NA TRBV10-1 CASSPGQGWHSPLHF
TRBJ2-1 NA TRBV30 CAWSAGQGYGEQFF
TRBJ1-1 NA TRBV4-2 CASSPLSIGTEAFF
TRBJ2-7 NA TRBV28 CASSQGQGRIFSYEQYF
TRBJ2-1 few TRBV9 CASGKGGRSYNEQFF
TRBJ2-7 NA TRBV3-1/TRBV3-2 CASSQGQSAEQYF
TRBJ1-4 NA TRBV29-1 CSAGAGGWEKLFF
TRBJ2-1 once TRBV4-1 CASSQLLLLSEQFF
TRBJ1-1 NA TRBV30 CAWSVWGHEAFF
TRBJ2-7 NA TRBV19 CASSPRDRGTSEQYF
TRBJ2-2 once TRBV27 CASSLFRGSGAGELFF
TRBJ2-1 NA TRBV2 CASSSLGLAGERGNEQFF
TRBJ1-1 NA TRBV27 CASSLQENTEAFF
TRBJ2-2 NA TRBV6-5 CASSYGLADTGELFF
TRBJ2-1 few TRBV11-2 CASSLEQYNEQFF
TRBJ2-1 few TRBV3-1/TRBV3-2 CASSPTSGSYNEQFF
TRBJ2-5 NA TRBV9 CASSVAGQPRQETQYF
TRBJ1-2 NA TRBV7-2 CASSLITSNYGYTF
TRBJ2-7 NA TRBV7-9 CASSYERVSGHSSYEQYF
TRBJ1-4 NA TRBV4-2 CASSQERIGEKLFF
TRBJ2-3 NA TRBV7-3 CASSLASFGGGTDTQYF
TRBJ2-7 NA TRBV3-1/TRBV3-2 CASSRTDIYEQYF
TRBJ2-5 NA TRBV5-8 CASSYGGEQETQYF
TRBJ1-2 NA TRBV4-1 CASRPTDLALPGYTF
TRBJ1-1 NA TRBV27 CASSANFGTGGWNTEAFF
TRBJ1-2 NA TRBV7-9 CASSPGSLSYGYTF
TRBJ2-5 NA TRBV5-1 CASSLEVAGGPGAQYF
TRBJ2-7 few TRBV7-2 CASRYGTSGNYEQYF
TRBJ2-7 NA TRBV2 CASSEEGTGPYEQYF
TRBJ1-2 NA TRBV6-1 CASSEWGTEQGSDGYTF